Listed below are T cell receptor beta chains from one sample, sequenced in a study of neoadjuvant anti-PD-1 for oral cavity cancer. TCRdb's table, derived via immunoSEQ multiplex PCR, lists solely in-frame clones and lacks some. The data hold about 14,000 clones, with under 80% observed a single time. This specimen was PBMCs, taken before nivolumab (anti-PD-1) treatment. Receptor source: a person aged 40 to 85 with oral cavity squamous cell carcinoma. The CDR3 runs from the conserved cysteine through the conserved F or W. The D gene is left open where the match is weak. Expanded clones get a size class; other rows say once, few or many, or leave the size out.

J	size	length	D	V	DNA	CDR3
TRBJ2-3	-	14	-	TRBV28	TGTGCCAGCAGTTTGGGGGGAACCACAGATACGCAGTATTTT	CASSLGGTTDTQYF
TRBJ2-3	-	12	-	TRBV5-4	TGTGCCAGCAGTTCGGGCACAGATACGCAGTATTTT	CASSSGTDTQYF
TRBJ2-2	-	14	TRBD2	TRBV5-1	TGCGCCAGCTCGAGGCTAGCGGGGAACGGGGAGCTGTTTTTT	CASSRLAGNGELFF
TRBJ1-2	few	13	-	TRBV11-2	TGTGCCAGCAGCTCCCGCAGCAGCTATGGCTACACCTTC	CASSSRSSYGYTF
TRBJ2-7	-	15	TRBD1	TRBV7-2	TGTGCCAGCAGACAAACAGGGGGCAGTGGCTACGAGCAGTACTTC	CASRQTGGSGYEQYF
TRBJ1-2	-	14	TRBD1	TRBV7-9	TGTGCCAGCAGCTTAGGGGACAGGATCTATGGCTACACCTTC	CASSLGDRIYGYTF
TRBJ1-5	-	17	TRBD1	TRBV27	TGTGCCAGCCAAGCCGGGACAGGGGGTCGGTTTTATCAGCCCCAGCATTTT	CASQAGTGGRFYQPQHF
TRBJ2-3	-	14	-	TRBV9	TGTGCCAGCAGCCCCCCCCGGATGGCAGATACGCAGTATTTT	CASSPPRMADTQYF
TRBJ1-5	-	17	-	TRBV7-9	TGTGCCAGCAGCTTCGAGGGGTTTGGGGGTGCCAATCAGCCCCAGCATTTT	CASSFEGFGGANQPQHF
TRBJ2-7	-	12	-	TRBV19	TGTGCCAGTAGTAGGGACACCTACGAGCAGTACTTC	CASSRDTYEQYF
TRBJ2-5	-	16	TRBD2	TRBV5-8	TGTGCCAGCAGCTTGGGACTAGCGGCCCCCAAAGAGACCCAGTACTTC	CASSLGLAAPKETQYF
TRBJ2-1	-	15	TRBD2	TRBV10-1	TGCGCCAGCAGCCCGGGACTAGCGGGCCAGGATGAGCAGTTCTTC	CASSPGLAGQDEQFF
TRBJ2-7	-	13	-	TRBV7-3	TGTGCCAGCAGCCGCCTTAAAGCCTACGAGCAGTACTTC	CASSRLKAYEQYF
TRBJ1-3	once	15	-	TRBV13	TGTGCCAGCAGCTCCCCGACAGTCTCTGGAAACACCATATATTTT	CASSSPTVSGNTIYF
TRBJ2-2	-	15	-	TRBV6-5	TGTGCCAGCAGTTACGGTGTTAGCGCCACCGGGGAGCTGTTTTTT	CASSYGVSATGELFF
TRBJ1-2	-	14	-	TRBV5-6	TGTGCCAGCAGCCCACCCCGGCAGGGCCATGGCTACACCTTC	CASSPPRQGHGYTF
TRBJ1-2	-	13	-	TRBV19	TGTGCCAGTAGTATTGGCAGATACTATGGCTACACCTTC	CASSIGRYYGYTF
TRBJ1-2	-	15	-	TRBV6-1	TGTGCCAGCAGTGGATGGGGGCGCGGGGGCTATGGCTACACCTTC	CASSGWGRGGYGYTF
TRBJ1-5	-	20	-	TRBV2	TGTGCCAGCAGTGAGTTATCCCCTTGGACGGGAAGCTATAGCAATCAGCCCCAGCATTTT	CASSELSPWTGSYSNQPQHF
TRBJ2-5	-	12	TRBD2	TRBV19	TGTGCCAGTAGACTAGCGGGAGAGACCCAGTACTTC	CASRLAGETQYF
TRBJ2-6	-	19	TRBD2	TRBV19	TGTGCCAGTAGTATGTCTAGCGGGAGGATCTTCTCTGGGGCCAACGTCCTGACTTTC	CASSMSSGRIFSGANVLTF
TRBJ2-6	once	17	TRBD2	TRBV6-4	TGTGCCAGCAGTGACTCCCCGGGGGGCTCTGGGGCCAACGTCCTGACTTTC	CASSDSPGGSGANVLTF
TRBJ2-3	once	14	-	TRBV7-9	TGTGCCAGCAGCTTCTTCCAAGGTCCCGATACGCAGTATTTT	CASSFFQGPDTQYF
TRBJ1-2	-	14	-	TRBV28	TGTGCCAGCAGTTCTCAGGGGAGACCCTATGGCTACACCTTC	CASSSQGRPYGYTF
TRBJ2-7	few	13	-	TRBV9	TGTGCCAGCAGCGTAAGCGTATCCTACGAGCAGTACTTC	CASSVSVSYEQYF
TRBJ2-7	-	14	TRBD1	TRBV7-9	TGTGCCAGCAGCTTTGCGGGACAGGGCGCCGAGCAGTACTTC	CASSFAGQGAEQYF
TRBJ2-7	-	14	TRBD2	TRBV27	TGTGCCAGCAGTTTCACTAGCGGGATTTACGAGCAGTACTTC	CASSFTSGIYEQYF
TRBJ2-7	-	15	-	TRBV6-5	TGTGCCAGCAGTTACGCCCCACAGGGCTCCTACGAGCAGTACTTC	CASSYAPQGSYEQYF
TRBJ1-1	-	15	-	TRBV18	TGTGCCAGCTCACCAGGATTTGGGCAGGGGTATGAAGCTTTCTTT	CASSPGFGQGYEAFF
TRBJ1-2	once	14	-	TRBV15	TGTGCCACCAGCAAAGACCATAGCCTCTATGGCTACACCTTC	CATSKDHSLYGYTF
TRBJ2-3	-	14	-	TRBV25-1	TGTGCCAGCAGTGTCCTGGGAAAGACAGATACGCAGTATTTT	CASSVLGKTDTQYF
TRBJ1-2	-	13	-	TRBV30	TGTGCCTGGAGTGTTACAGGGCGGGGCGGCTACACCTTC	CAWSVTGRGGYTF
TRBJ2-7	-	13	-	TRBV5-6	TGTGCCAGCAGCTTGTTAATGGGAAGCGAGCAGTACTTC	CASSLLMGSEQYF
TRBJ2-3	-	11	-	TRBV28	TGTGCCAGCAGTTTTTCCCTTGCGCAGTATTTT	CASSFSLAQYF
TRBJ2-3	-	13	TRBD1	TRBV5-6	TGTGCCAGCATTAGACAGGGGGCAGATACGCAGTATTTT	CASIRQGADTQYF
TRBJ1-3	-	15	-	TRBV19	TGTGCCAGTAGTCTAAACAGAGGCTCTGGAAACACCATATATTTT	CASSLNRGSGNTIYF
TRBJ1-2	-	11	-	TRBV6-1	TGTGCCAGCAGTGATATGACGGCGTCCACCTTC	CASSDMTASTF
TRBJ1-5	-	15	TRBD1	TRBV2	TGTGCCAGCAGTGAAGCGAGGACAGGTAATCAGCCCCAGCATTTT	CASSEARTGNQPQHF
TRBJ2-5	-	15	TRBD1	TRBV5-8	TGTGCCAGCAGCGCATACAGGGGGCCCCAAGAGACCCAGTACTTC	CASSAYRGPQETQYF
TRBJ2-5	-	14	-	TRBV6-5	TGTGCCAGCAGCCGACTAACGAGACAAGAGACCCAGTACTTC	CASSRLTRQETQYF
TRBJ1-1	-	14	TRBD1	TRBV6-6	TGTGCCAGCAGCCGCACAGGGGACGGCACTGAAGCTTTCTTT	CASSRTGDGTEAFF
TRBJ2-7	-	14	-	TRBV6-5	TGTGCCAGCAGTTGGACGGTGAACTCCTACGAGCAGTACTTC	CASSWTVNSYEQYF
TRBJ2-7	few	13	-	TRBV29-1	TGCAGCGTTTCCTTCGGGGTCTACTACGAGCAGTACTTC	CSVSFGVYYEQYF